The 12 T cell receptor beta chains below come from one sample, sequenced in a study of neoadjuvant anti-PD-1 for oral cavity cancer. Time point in this sample: after neoadjuvant nivolumab, at surgical resection. The repertoire was sequenced with immunoSEQ multiplex PCR; TCRdb's copy has only in-frame clones and lacks some. The table lists roughly 14,000 clones, just under 70% of them singletons, with approximately 3.2% in the top ten. Sample: PBMCs, taken after nivolumab (anti-PD-1) treatment. Receptors originate from a person between 40 and 85 years old with oral cavity squamous cell carcinoma.

The gene calls are TRBV6-1 and TRBJ2-1; TRBD1 is a possible D gene (6 bases). The CDR3 extends over 16 amino acids. V lost 4 bases and J lost 4, with 17 bases in between. The germline V gene encodes CDR1 MNHNS and CDR2 SASEGT. The CDR3 region is CASSAYTGMGYNEQFF. The DNA of the CDR3 is TGTGCCAGCAGTGCCTATACAGGGATGGGGTACAATGAGCAGTTCTTC.

This clone has just a few counts. J is TRBJ1-1 and V is TRBV10-3, with D tentatively TRBD1 (6 bases). The CDR3 length is 14 residues. V lost 2 bases to trimming and J lost 1 base, with 8 bases between them. Looked up from germline, CDR1 is ENHRY and CDR2 is SYGVKD. The CDR3 here is CAISEGQQNTEAFF. Written as DNA, the CDR3 is TGTGCCATCAGTGAGGGACAGCAGAACACTGAAGCTTTCTTT.

The rearrangement links TRBV6-6 to TRBJ1-1; 9 positions agree with TRBD1. The length of the CDR3 is 14 residues. Germline CDR1 is MNHNY and CDR2 is SVGAGI (reference sequence). Unmatched junction bases numbered 7, after V lost 7 bases and J lost 4 bases. DNA for the CDR3: TGTGCCAGCAACATCGAGACAGGGGGCACTGAAGCTTTCTTT. Translation gives CASNIETGGTEAFF.

The chain recombines TRBV12-2 with TRBJ1-5; the table assigns TRBD1, which was not confirmed against the DNA. TRBV12-2 is assigned pseudogene status. The CDR3 covers 19 residues. The CDR3 bases are TGTGCAAGTCACAAAGGGGCTCAGCAAAGGTCCGTTAGCAATCAGCCCCAGCATTTT. This encodes CASHKGAQQRSVSNQPQHF.

The chain couples TRBV28 to TRBJ1-1; the D gene is possibly TRBD1 (5 bases). Trimming left V 5 bases short and J 1 base short, with 11 bases between. The CDR3 runs to 14 residues. Germline V CDR1 and CDR2: MDHEN, SYDVKM. In DNA, the CDR3 is TGTGCCAGCAGTCCCAAGGGGTGGAACACTGAAGCTTTCTTT. Its protein product is CASSPKGWNTEAFF.

The chain joins TRBV19 to TRBJ1-5, with 9 bases identical to TRBD1. J was trimmed by 6 bases and V by 4 bases; bases with no gene match: 10. The CDR3 is 16 amino acids. CDR1 and CDR2 (germline): LNHDA, SQIVND (reference sequence). Written as DNA, the CDR3 is TGTGCCAGTAGTACCGAGATTGTGACAGGGGGTCAGCCCCAGCATTTT. The encoded protein is CASSTEIVTGGQPQHF. The full variable domain, completed using reference TRBV19 and TRBJ1-5, is DGGITQSPKYLFRKEGQNVTLSCEQNLNHDAMYWYRQDPGQGLRLIYYSQIVNDFQKGDIAEGYSVSREKKESFPLTVTSAQKNPTAFYLCASSTEIVTGGQPQHFGDGTRLSIL.

The chain has TRBV10-2 and TRBJ1-3; unclear D gene. Trimming left V 2 bases short and J 2 bases short, with 4 bases between. Germline V lookup: CDR1 WSHSY, CDR2 SAAADI. This CDR3 comprises 13 residues. The CDR3 nucleotides read TGCGCCAGCAGTGAGGGGGCTGGAAACACCATATATTTT. Amino acid sequence: CASSEGAGNTIYF.

The chain joins TRBV10-3 to TRBJ1-2; 10 nucleotides agree with TRBD1. The CDR3 contains 15 residues. Germline V gives CDR1 ENHRY, CDR2 SYGVKD. The V segment lost 6 bases and the J segment 6 bases; nucleotides outside the gene matches: 10. The CDR3 reads CAISEPGQGRDGYTF. As DNA, the CDR3 is TGTGCCATCAGCGAACCGGGACAGGGGCGGGATGGCTACACCTTC.

This clone was counted a few times. The chain links TRBV28 to TRBJ1-1; D remains ambiguous. The length of the CDR3 is 13 residues. Between the trimmed V and J ends, which lost 8 bases and 0 bases, there was a span of 10 bases. Looked up from germline, CDR1 is MDHEN and CDR2 is SYDVKM. The CDR3 nucleotides read TGTGCCAGCTTGGGAAGAGTGAACACTGAAGCTTTCTTT. This sequence encodes CASLGRVNTEAFF.

The rearrangement joins TRBV7-9 to TRBJ2-1, with a tentative D call TRBD2 (5 bases). V lost 4 bases to trimming and J lost 0 bases, with 13 bases between them. Germline CDR1 is SEHNR and CDR2 is FQNEAQ (reference sequence). The length of the CDR3 is 16 residues. The CDR3 DNA follows: TGTGCCAGCAGCTCAACCAGCGGCAGCTCCTACAATGAGCAGTTCTTC. This encodes CASSSTSGSSYNEQFF.

J is TRBJ1-4 and V is TRBV7-9, with D perhaps TRBD1 (6 bases). The CDR3 has 18 residues. CDR1 and CDR2 from the germline V gene are SEHNR and FQNEAQ (reference sequence). Trimming shortened V by 2 bases and J by 1 base, and 17 bases separated the two germline ends. CDR3 residues: CASSLTPGAGRTNEKLFF. The CDR3 DNA reads as TGTGCCAGCAGCTTAACACCGGGGGCGGGACGAACTAATGAAAAACTGTTTTTT.

V gene TRBV7-8 combines with J gene TRBJ1-1, with 7 bases identical to TRBD1. The CDR3 contains 15 residues. V was pared by 0 bases and J by 1 base, with 2 bases of the junction left unmatched. Per germline, CDR1 SGHVS and CDR2 FQNEAQ. The CDR3 loop reads CASSLAGTANTEAFF. For the CDR3, the DNA is TGTGCCAGCAGCTTAGCGGGGACAGCGAACACTGAAGCTTTCTTT.